The 6 T cell receptor beta chains presented below share a single source sample, sequenced in a study of blood T cell repertoires in COVID-19. TCRdb's table, derived via immunoSEQ multiplex PCR, lists solely in-frame clones and lacks some. The table lists roughly 99,000 clones, more than 80% of them singletons, with 4.5% to 6% in the top ten. Material: peripheral blood. The receptor source for this set is a middle-aged man with active or convalescent COVID-19.

V is TRBV19 and J is TRBJ1-2, with D possibly matching TRBD1 (6 bases). The CDR3 contains 16 residues. The ends were cut back, 2 bases at V and 1 base at J, with 14 bases in the middle. Germline V lookup: CDR1 LNHDA, CDR2 SQIVND (reference sequence). CDR3 residues: CASSITNQGINYGYTF. The CDR3 DNA reads as TGTGCCAGTAGTATAACCAATCAGGGGATTAACTATGGCTACACCTTC. The entire variable domain, with the rest obtained from reference TRBV19 and TRBJ1-2, is as follows: DGGITQSPKYLFRKEGQNVTLSCEQNLNHDAMYWYRQDPGQGLRLIYYSQIVNDFQKGDIAEGYSVSREKKESFPLTVTSAQKNPTAFYLCASSITNQGINYGYTFGSGTRLTVV.

The rearrangement joins TRBV5-1 to TRBJ2-3; TRBD1 matches at 7 bases. Germline values: CDR1 SGHRS, CDR2 YFSETQ. J was trimmed by 0 bases and V by 4 bases; bases with no gene match: 5. The CDR3 consists of 15 residues. The CDR3 DNA reads TGCGCCAGCAGCCCGACAGGGCTTAGCACAGATACGCAGTATTTT. Translated, it gives CASSPTGLSTDTQYF.

The chain has TRBV19 and TRBJ1-3; D perhaps matches TRBD1 (6 bases). The V gene's germline CDR1 is LNHDA and CDR2 SQIVND (reference sequence). The ends were cut back, 10 bases at V and 0 bases at J, with 10 bases in the middle. CDR3 length equals 13 residues. The CDR3: CATTGFSGNTIYF. The CDR3 nucleotides are TGTGCCACCACAGGGTTCTCTGGAAACACCATATATTTT.

This chain links TRBV4-1 with TRBJ2-3, with 8 nucleotides matching TRBD2. The CDR3 length is 16 residues. Germline CDR1 and CDR2: MGHRA and YSYEKL. Losses at the gene ends were 8 bases for V and 5 bases for J; bases not matched to a gene: 15. For the CDR3, the DNA is TGCGCCAGCTCCCTGGGCAGCGGGAGAGTCGGAGATACGCAGTATTTT. Its protein product is CASSLGSGRVGDTQYF.

The chain employs TRBV5-8 and TRBJ1-5, with D tentatively TRBD1 (5 bases). V gave up 1 base and J gave up 2 bases, with 19 bases separating them. Per germline, CDR1 SGHTS and CDR2 YDEGEE. The CDR3 covers 18 residues. CDR3 in amino acids: CASSLSSWGYGGNQPQHF. The CDR3 DNA follows: TGTGCCAGCAGCTTGTCCTCTTGGGGCTATGGCGGCAATCAGCCCCAGCATTTT.

The V gene is TRBV11-3, the J gene TRBJ2-7, with a tentative D call TRBD1 (6 bases). There are 15 residues in the CDR3. Germline-derived CDR1 and CDR2 are SGHNT and YENEEA. V was shortened by 2 bases and J by 3 bases, with 14 bases between the two germline ends. CDR3 region: CASSLSPRTDYEQYF. CDR3 in DNA: TGTGCCAGCAGCTTATCACCGAGGACAGACTACGAGCAGTACTTC.